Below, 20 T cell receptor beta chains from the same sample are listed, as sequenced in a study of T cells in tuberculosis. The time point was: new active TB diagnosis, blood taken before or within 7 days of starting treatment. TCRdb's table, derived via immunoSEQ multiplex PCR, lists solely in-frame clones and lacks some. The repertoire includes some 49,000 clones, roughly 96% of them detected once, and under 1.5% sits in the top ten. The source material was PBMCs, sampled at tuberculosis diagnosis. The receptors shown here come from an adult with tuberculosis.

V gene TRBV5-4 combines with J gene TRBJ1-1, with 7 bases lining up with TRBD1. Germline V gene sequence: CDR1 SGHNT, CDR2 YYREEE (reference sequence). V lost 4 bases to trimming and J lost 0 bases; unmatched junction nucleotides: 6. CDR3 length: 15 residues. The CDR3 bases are TGTGCCAGCAGCGGACCGGGACAGCTGAACACTGAAGCTTTCTTT. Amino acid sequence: CASSGPGQLNTEAFF.

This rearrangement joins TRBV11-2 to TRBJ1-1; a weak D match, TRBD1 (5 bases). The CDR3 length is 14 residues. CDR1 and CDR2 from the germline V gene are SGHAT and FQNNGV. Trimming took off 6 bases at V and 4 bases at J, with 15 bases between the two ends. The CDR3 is CASRAGTTGTEAFF. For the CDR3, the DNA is TGTGCCAGCAGGGCGGGGACGACCGGCACTGAAGCTTTCTTT.

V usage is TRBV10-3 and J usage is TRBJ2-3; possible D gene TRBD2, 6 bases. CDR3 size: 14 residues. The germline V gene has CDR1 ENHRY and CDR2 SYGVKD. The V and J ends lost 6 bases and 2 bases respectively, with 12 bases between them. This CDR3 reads CAISGGGTTDTQYF. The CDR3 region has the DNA TGTGCCATCAGCGGGGGAGGTACCACAGATACGCAGTATTTT.

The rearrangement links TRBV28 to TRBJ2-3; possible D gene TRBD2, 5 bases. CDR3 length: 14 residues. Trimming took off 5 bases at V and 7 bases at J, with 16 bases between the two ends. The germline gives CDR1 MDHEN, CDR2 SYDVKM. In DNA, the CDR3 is TGTGCCAGCAGTCCAGGCGACTATTCCCATACGCAGTATTTT. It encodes CASSPGDYSHTQYF.

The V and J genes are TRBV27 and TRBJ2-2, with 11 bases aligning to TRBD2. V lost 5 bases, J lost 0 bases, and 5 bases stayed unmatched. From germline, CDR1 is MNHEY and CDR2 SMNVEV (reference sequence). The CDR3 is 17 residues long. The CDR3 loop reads CASSQLAGEPNTGELFF. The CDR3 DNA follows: TGTGCCAGCAGTCAACTAGCGGGAGAGCCGAACACCGGGGAGCTGTTTTTT.

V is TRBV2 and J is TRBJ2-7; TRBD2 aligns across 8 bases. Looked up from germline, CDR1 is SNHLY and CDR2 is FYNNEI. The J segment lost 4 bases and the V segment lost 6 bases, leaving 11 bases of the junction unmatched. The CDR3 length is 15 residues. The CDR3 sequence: CASRDLAGTDYEQYF. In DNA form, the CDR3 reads TGTGCCAGCAGAGATTTAGCGGGAACAGATTACGAGCAGTACTTC.

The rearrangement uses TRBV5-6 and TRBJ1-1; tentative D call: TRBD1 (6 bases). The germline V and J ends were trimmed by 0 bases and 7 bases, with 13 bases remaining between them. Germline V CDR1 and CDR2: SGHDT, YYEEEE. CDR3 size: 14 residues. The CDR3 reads CASSLGTARIEAFF. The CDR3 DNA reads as TGTGCCAGCAGCTTGGGGACAGCCCGGATTGAAGCTTTCTTT. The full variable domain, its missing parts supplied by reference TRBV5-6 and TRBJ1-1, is DAGVTQSPTHLIKTRGQQVTLRCSPKSGHDTVSWYQQALGQGPQFIFQYYEEEERQRGNFPDRFSGHQFPNYSSELNVNALLLGDSALYLCASSLGTARIEAFFGQGTRLTVV.

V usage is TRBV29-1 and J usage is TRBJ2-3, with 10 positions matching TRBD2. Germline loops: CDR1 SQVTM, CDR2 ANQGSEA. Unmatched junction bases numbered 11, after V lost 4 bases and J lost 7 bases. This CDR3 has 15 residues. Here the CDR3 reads CSVVLGLAEPNTQYF. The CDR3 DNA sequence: TGCAGCGTTGTTCTAGGACTAGCGGAGCCGAATACGCAGTATTTT.

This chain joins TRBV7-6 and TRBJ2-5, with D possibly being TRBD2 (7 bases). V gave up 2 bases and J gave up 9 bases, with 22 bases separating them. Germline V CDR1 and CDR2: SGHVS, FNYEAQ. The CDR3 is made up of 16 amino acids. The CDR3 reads CASSLIGAGALGAQYF. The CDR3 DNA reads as TGTGCCAGCAGCTTAATCGGGGCGGGGGCCCTGGGCGCCCAGTACTTC.

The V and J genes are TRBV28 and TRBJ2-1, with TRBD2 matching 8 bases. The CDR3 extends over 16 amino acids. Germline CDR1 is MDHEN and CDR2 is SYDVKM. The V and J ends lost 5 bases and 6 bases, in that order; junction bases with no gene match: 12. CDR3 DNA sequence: TGTGCCAGCAGTGCCCCCGGGACTAGTGCCCTCAATGAGCAGTTCTTC. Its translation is CASSAPGTSALNEQFF.

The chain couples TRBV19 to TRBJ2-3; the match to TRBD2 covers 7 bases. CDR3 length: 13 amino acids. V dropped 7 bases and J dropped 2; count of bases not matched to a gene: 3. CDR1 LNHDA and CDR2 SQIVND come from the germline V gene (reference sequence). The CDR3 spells CASTSGSTDTQYF. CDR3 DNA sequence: TGTGCCAGTACTAGCGGATCCACAGATACGCAGTATTTT.

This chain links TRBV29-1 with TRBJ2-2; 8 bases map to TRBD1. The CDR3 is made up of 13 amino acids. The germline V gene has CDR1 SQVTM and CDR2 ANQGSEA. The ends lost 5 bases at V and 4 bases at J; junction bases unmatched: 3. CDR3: CSVRTGTTGELFF. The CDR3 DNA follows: TGCAGCGTTCGGACAGGGACCACCGGGGAGCTGTTTTTT.

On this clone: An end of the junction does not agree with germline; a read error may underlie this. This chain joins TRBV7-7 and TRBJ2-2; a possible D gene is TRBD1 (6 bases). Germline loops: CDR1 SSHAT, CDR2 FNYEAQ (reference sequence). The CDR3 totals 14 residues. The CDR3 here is CASSARQDTGELFF. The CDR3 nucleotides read TGTGCTAGCAGCGCAAGACAGGACACCGGGGAGCTGTTTTTT.

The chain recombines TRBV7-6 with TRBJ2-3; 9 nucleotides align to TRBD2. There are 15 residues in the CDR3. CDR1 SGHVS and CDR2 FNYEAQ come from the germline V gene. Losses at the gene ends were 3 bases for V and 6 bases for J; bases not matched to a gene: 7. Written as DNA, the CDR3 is TGTGCCAGCAGCTTGAGGGCGGGAGGGCTGGATACGCAGTATTTT. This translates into CASSLRAGGLDTQYF.

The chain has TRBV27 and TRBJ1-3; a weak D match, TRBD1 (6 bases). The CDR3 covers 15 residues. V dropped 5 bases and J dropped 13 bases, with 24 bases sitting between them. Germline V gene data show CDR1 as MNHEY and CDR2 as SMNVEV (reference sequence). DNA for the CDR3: TGTGCCAGCAGTATGATGGTCGGGGGGCTCTCGGAAATATATTTT. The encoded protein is CASSMMVGGLSEIYF.

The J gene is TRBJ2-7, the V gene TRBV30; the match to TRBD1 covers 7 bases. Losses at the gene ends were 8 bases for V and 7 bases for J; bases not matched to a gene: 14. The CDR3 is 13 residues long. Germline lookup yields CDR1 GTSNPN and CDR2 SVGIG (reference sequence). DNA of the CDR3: TGTGCCCGCGATAAACAGGGGTCAGGGGAGCAGTACTTC. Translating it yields CARDKQGSGEQYF.

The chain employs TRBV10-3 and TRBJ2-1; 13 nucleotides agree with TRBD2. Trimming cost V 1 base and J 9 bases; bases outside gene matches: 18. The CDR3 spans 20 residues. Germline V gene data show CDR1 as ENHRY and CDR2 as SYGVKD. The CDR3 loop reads CAISEYGLAGAVAGPSEQFF. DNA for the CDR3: TGTGCCATCAGTGAGTACGGACTAGCGGGAGCGGTAGCTGGCCCAAGTGAGCAGTTCTTC.

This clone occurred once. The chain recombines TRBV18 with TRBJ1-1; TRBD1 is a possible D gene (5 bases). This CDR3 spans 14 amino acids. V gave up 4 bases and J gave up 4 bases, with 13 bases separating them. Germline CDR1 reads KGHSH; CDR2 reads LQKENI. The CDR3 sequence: CASSLSTEITEAFF. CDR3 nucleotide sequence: TGTGCCAGCTCACTCTCGACAGAAATCACTGAAGCTTTCTTT.

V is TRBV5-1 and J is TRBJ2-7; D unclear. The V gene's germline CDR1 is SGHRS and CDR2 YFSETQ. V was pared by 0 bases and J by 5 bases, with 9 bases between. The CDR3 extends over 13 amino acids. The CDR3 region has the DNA TGCGCCAGCAGCTTGGCCATGGGCCACGAGCAGTACTTC. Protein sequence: CASSLAMGHEQYF. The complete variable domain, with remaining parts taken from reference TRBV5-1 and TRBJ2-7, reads KAGVTQTPRYLIKTRGQQVTLSCSPISGHRSVSWYQQTPGQGLQFLFEYFSETQRNKGNFPGRFSGRQFSNSRSEMNVSTLELGDSALYLCASSLAMGHEQYFGPGTRLTVT.

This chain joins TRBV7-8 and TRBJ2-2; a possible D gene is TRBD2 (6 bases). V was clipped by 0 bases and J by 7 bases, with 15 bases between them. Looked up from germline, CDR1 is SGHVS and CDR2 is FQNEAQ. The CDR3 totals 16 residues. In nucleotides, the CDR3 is TGTGCCAGCAGCTTAGCGGGGCGGGTCGGGAGCGGGGAGCTGTTTTTT. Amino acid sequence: CASSLAGRVGSGELFF.